Below, 26 T cell receptor beta chains from the same sample are listed, as sequenced in a study of shared clonotypes between healthy human individuals. The assay was immunoSEQ multiplex PCR, and TCRdb's table has in-frame clones only and misses some. Of roughly 2.5 million clones listed, approximately 90% are singletons. The sequencing sample was made of naive CD4+ T cells sorted from blood. Subset specified: CD45RA+ positively selected. Receptor source: a man aged 18 to 30 in good health.

Note on this clone: Distinct nucleotide sequences in the sample also encode this CDR3. V is TRBV19 and J is TRBJ2-5; weak D call: TRBD2 (6 bases). The CDR3 length is 13 residues. The ends were cut back, 1 base at V and 5 bases at J, with 8 bases in the middle. The V gene's germline CDR1 is LNHDA and CDR2 SQIVND (reference sequence). In DNA form, the CDR3 reads TGTGCCAGTAGTATAGGCCGGGAGGAGACCCAGTACTTC. Its protein is CASSIGREETQYF.

V usage is TRBV7-2 and J usage is TRBJ2-7, with D possibly called TRBD1 or TRBD2 (6 bases each). Per germline, CDR1 SGHTA and CDR2 FQGNSA. The CDR3 is 15 residues long. V was clipped by 1 base and J by 6 bases, with 16 bases between them. CDR3 protein: CASSLDWGALFEQYF. The CDR3, as DNA: TGTGCCAGCAGCTTAGATTGGGGGGCCCTATTCGAGCAGTACTTC.

V usage is TRBV19 and J usage is TRBJ1-2; tentative D call: TRBD1 (5 bases). V shed 1 base and J shed 2 bases, with 11 bases lying between them. The CDR3 loop spans 15 amino acids. The germline gives CDR1 LNHDA, CDR2 SQIVND (reference sequence). CDR3 protein: CASSIAATVNYGYTF. The CDR3, as DNA: TGTGCCAGTAGTATAGCTGCGACAGTGAACTATGGCTACACCTTC.

The chain carries TRBV18 and TRBJ1-3, with D tentatively TRBD1 (6 bases). Germline V gene sequence: CDR1 KGHSH, CDR2 LQKENI. The V end was cut by 5 bases, the J end by 2 bases, with 13 bases between. The CDR3 contains 15 residues. CDR3 nucleotide sequence: TGTGCCAGCTCAGTACAGGGCGGCCCTGGAAACACCATATATTTT. It translates to CASSVQGGPGNTIYF.

This clone has only a few counts. At the DNA level, this CDR3 is encoded by other sequences in the same sample as well. The chain is built from TRBV30 and TRBJ1-6; D gene ambiguous. The germline CDR1 and CDR2 sequences are GTSNPN and SVGIG (reference sequence). V lost 0 bases and J 5 bases, leaving 11 bases between the germline ends. This CDR3 spans 15 amino acids. CDR3 nucleotide sequence: TGTGCCTGGAGTGTACTCGATCGAGATAATTCACCCCTCCACTTT. The encoded protein is CAWSVLDRDNSPLHF.

The table lists this clone with a count of one. This chain connects TRBV7-9 to TRBJ1-4; D not certain. Trimming cost V 2 bases and J 3 bases, with 7 bases left between them. The length of the CDR3 is 14 residues. Germline CDR1 is SEHNR and CDR2 is FQNEAQ (reference sequence). The CDR3 protein is CASSLSRANEKLFF. DNA of the CDR3: TGTGCCAGCAGCTTATCTAGAGCTAATGAAAAACTGTTTTTT.

The rearrangement links TRBV7-2 to TRBJ2-5, with 7 bases fitting TRBD2. Germline CDR1 is SGHTA and CDR2 is FQGNSA. The V segment lost 5 bases and the J segment 5 bases; nucleotides outside the gene matches: 11. The CDR3 runs to 15 residues. CDR3: CASSPRTSQWETQYF. CDR3 coding DNA: TGTGCCAGCAGCCCCCGGACTAGTCAATGGGAGACCCAGTACTTC.

This clone was counted a few times. The chain has TRBV18 and TRBJ2-1; the match to TRBD1 covers 7 bases. Germline trimming cut 2 bases from V and 4 bases from J; bases unmatched to any gene: 5. Per germline, CDR1 KGHSH and CDR2 LQKENI. CDR3 size: 15 residues. The CDR3 bases are TGTGCCAGCTCACCAATGATCAGGGGGTACAATGAGCAGTTCTTC. Translated, it gives CASSPMIRGYNEQFF.

The count of this clone is one. This specimen includes other DNA sequences encoding the same CDR3. The V gene is TRBV19, the J gene TRBJ2-3, with 7 positions matching TRBD2. Germline lookup yields CDR1 LNHDA and CDR2 SQIVND (reference sequence). The CDR3 has 15 residues. V gave up 3 bases and J gave up 0 bases; unmatched junction bases: 3. The CDR3 loop is CASSIGGGSTDTQYF. For the CDR3, the DNA is TGTGCCAGTAGTATCGGCGGGGGTAGCACAGATACGCAGTATTTT.

V gene TRBV14 combines with J gene TRBJ2-7; tentative D call: TRBD2 (5 bases). The V and J ends lost 2 bases and 2 bases respectively, with 16 bases between them. Germline values: CDR1 SGHDN, CDR2 FVKESK. The CDR3 runs 16 residues. The CDR3 protein is CASSQFKLERAYEQYF. The CDR3 region has the DNA TGTGCCAGCAGCCAATTCAAATTGGAGAGGGCCTACGAGCAGTACTTC. Using reference TRBV14 and TRBJ2-7 for the parts outside the CDR3, the full variable domain is EAGVTQFPSHSVIEKGQTVTLRCDPISGHDNLYWYRRVMGKEIKFLLHFVKESKQDESGMPNNRFLAERTGGTYSTLKVQPAELEDSGVYFCASSQFKLERAYEQYFGPGTRLTVT.

This rearrangement joins TRBV11-3 to TRBJ2-2; 11 nucleotides agree with TRBD1. CDR3 size: 15 residues. Losses at the gene ends were 6 bases for V and 4 bases for J; bases not matched to a gene: 4. Per the germline V gene, CDR1 is SGHNT and CDR2 is YENEEA. CDR3 amino acids: CASSRGTGGTGELFF. As DNA, the CDR3 is TGTGCCAGCAGTCGGGGGACAGGGGGCACCGGGGAGCTGTTTTTT.

This clone appeared once. The gene calls are TRBV2 and TRBJ1-2; D perhaps matches TRBD1 (6 bases). V was pared by 6 bases and J by 8 bases, with 16 bases between. CDR3 size: 13 residues. Germline V CDR1 and CDR2: SNHLY, FYNNEI. The CDR3 protein is CASRQDSQSGYTF. The CDR3 nucleotides read TGTGCCAGCAGGCAGGACAGTCAAAGCGGCTACACCTTC.

V and J are TRBV6-1 and TRBJ1-5; no definite D call. Trimming shortened V by 7 bases and J by 7 bases, and 14 bases separated the two germline ends. This CDR3 has 13 amino acids. Per germline, CDR1 MNHNS and CDR2 SASEGT. DNA for the CDR3: TGTGCCAGCACCACACCGCCGGGGCAGCCCCAGCATTTT. Its translation is CASTTPPGQPQHF.

This clone was found a few times. Other DNA variants within this sample encode the same CDR3. V and J are TRBV30 and TRBJ1-1; no clear D. Trimming removed 0 bases from V and 1 base from J, with 6 bases in between. The germline CDR1 and CDR2 sequences are GTSNPN and SVGIG (reference sequence). This CDR3 is 13 amino acids long. For the CDR3, the DNA is TGTGCCTGGAGTGTAACCTCGAACACTGAAGCTTTCTTT. It codes for CAWSVTSNTEAFF. Looking up the rest from reference TRBV30 and TRBJ1-1 gives the full variable domain: SQTIHQWPATLVQPVGSPLSLECTVEGTSNPNLYWYRQAAGRGLQLLFYSVGIGQISSEVPQNLSASRPQDRQFILSSKKLLLSDSGFYLCAWSVTSNTEAFFGQGTRLTVV.

This sequence joins TRBV5-5 and TRBJ2-5, with D uncertain. Per the germline V gene, CDR1 is SGHKS and CDR2 is YYEKEE (reference sequence). The CDR3 runs 11 residues. The germline V and J ends were trimmed by 3 bases and 3 bases, with 3 bases remaining between them. The CDR3 coding sequence is TGTGCCAGCAGCTATAAAGAGACCCAGTACTTC. Translation gives CASSYKETQYF.

The chain uses TRBV6-1 and TRBJ2-5, with D possibly matching TRBD1 (6 bases). V was pared by 0 bases and J by 1 base, with 12 bases between. The CDR3 loop spans 16 amino acids. From germline, CDR1 is MNHNS and CDR2 SASEGT. CDR3 sequence reads: CASSEANTGRQETQYF. In nucleotides, the CDR3 is TGTGCCAGCAGTGAAGCGAATACAGGGCGCCAAGAGACCCAGTACTTC.

The chain combines TRBV7-2 with TRBJ2-5; a possible D gene is TRBD1 (7 bases). Germline CDR1 and CDR2: SGHTA and FQGNSA. Trimming removed 5 bases at V and 4 bases at J, with 20 bases between. The CDR3 contains 16 residues. The CDR3 here is CASSPRQGRRGETQYF. Written as DNA, the CDR3 is TGTGCCAGCAGCCCCCGACAGGGTCGGAGGGGAGAGACCCAGTACTTC.

This clone was recorded only once. This rearrangement joins TRBV14 to TRBJ2-3; 7 bases map to TRBD2. V dropped 0 bases and J dropped 13; count of bases not matched to a gene: 10. Germline CDR1 and CDR2: SGHDN and FVKESK. This CDR3 is 14 amino acids long. CDR3 sequence reads: CASSQEAISGNKYF. The CDR3, as DNA: TGTGCCAGCAGCCAAGAGGCAATCAGCGGGAATAAGTATTTT.

The V and J genes are TRBV27 and TRBJ2-1, with 7 positions matching TRBD2. CDR3 length equals 14 residues. V gave up 6 bases and J gave up 3 bases; unmatched junction bases: 5. Germline CDR1 is MNHEY and CDR2 is SMNVEV (reference sequence). CDR3 in amino acids: CASRRSSGYNEQFF. As DNA, the CDR3 is TGTGCCAGCAGACGATCTAGCGGCTACAATGAGCAGTTCTTC.

V gene TRBV10-2 combines with J gene TRBJ1-1; no clear D. The germline CDR1 and CDR2 sequences are WSHSY and SAAADI. Trimming removed 1 base from V and 7 bases from J, with 13 bases in between. This CDR3 region has 14 residues. CDR3 nucleotides: TGCGCCAGCAGTGAGTGGACTGGACCGGGTGAAGCTTTCTTT. It translates to CASSEWTGPGEAFF.

This chain links TRBV5-6 with TRBJ1-2, with D possibly TRBD1 on 5 matching bases. There are 13 residues in the CDR3. Germline CDR1 reads SGHDT; CDR2 reads YYEEEE. The V gene lost 1 base and the J gene lost 6 bases, with 10 bases spanning the gap. The CDR3, as DNA: TGTGCCAGCAGCTTGAGCAGGGTCAATGGCTACACCTTC. Translating gives CASSLSRVNGYTF.

The gene calls are TRBV9 and TRBJ2-2; D gene unclear. The CDR3 has 16 amino acids. The ends were cut back, 3 bases at V and 4 bases at J, with 16 bases in the middle. Germline lookup yields CDR1 SGDLS and CDR2 YYNGEE. In DNA, the CDR3 is TGTGCCAGCAGCGAGAACATAGGTTTCGGCACCGGGGAGCTGTTTTTT. It codes for CASSENIGFGTGELFF. The full variable domain, its missing parts supplied by reference TRBV9 and TRBJ2-2, is DSGVTQTPKHLITATGQRVTLRCSPRSGDLSVYWYQQSLDQGLQFLIQYYNGEERAKGNILERFSAQQFPDLHSELNLSSLELGDSALYFCASSENIGFGTGELFFGEGSRLTVL.

The CDR3 region has the DNA TGTGCCAGTATCCGGACAGGCCTCACCAATCAGCCCCAGCATTTT. It specifies CASIRTGLTNQPQHF. V usage is TRBV19 and J usage is TRBJ1-5; 7 bases line up with TRBD1. Germline CDR1 is LNHDA and CDR2 is SQIVND (reference sequence). The trim removed 7 bases at V and 3 bases at J, leaving 9 bases unmatched. The CDR3 sequence is 15 residues long.

The chain is built from TRBV6-5 and TRBJ2-4; D is tentatively TRBD1 or TRBD2 (5 bases each). Germline assignment: CDR1 MNHEY and CDR2 SVGAGI. This CDR3 region has 14 residues. The ends were cut back, 6 bases at V and 4 bases at J, with 13 bases in the middle. CDR3 residues: CASSSGTGKNIQYF. The CDR3, as DNA: TGTGCCAGCAGCTCCGGGACCGGAAAAAACATTCAGTACTTC.

This clone was detected once. V gene TRBV2 combines with J gene TRBJ2-2; D is perhaps TRBD1 or TRBD2 (6 bases each). V lost 6 bases, J lost 4 bases, and 15 bases lay in between. The CDR3 is made up of 15 amino acids. Germline loops: CDR1 SNHLY, CDR2 FYNNEI. The CDR3 reads CASSPEGGLTGELFF. The CDR3, as DNA: TGTGCCAGCAGCCCTGAGGGGGGCCTCACCGGGGAGCTGTTTTTT.

V usage is TRBV5-1 and J usage is TRBJ2-3, with D perhaps matching TRBD1 or TRBD2 (5 bases each). Germline-derived CDR1 and CDR2 are SGHRS and YFSETQ. V was clipped by 2 bases and J by 3 bases, with 22 bases between them. The CDR3 consists of 18 residues. CDR3 DNA: TGCGCCAGCAGCTTTGGGGCAGGGAATGTTGGGGGAACAGATACGCAGTATTTT. Protein sequence: CASSFGAGNVGGTDTQYF.